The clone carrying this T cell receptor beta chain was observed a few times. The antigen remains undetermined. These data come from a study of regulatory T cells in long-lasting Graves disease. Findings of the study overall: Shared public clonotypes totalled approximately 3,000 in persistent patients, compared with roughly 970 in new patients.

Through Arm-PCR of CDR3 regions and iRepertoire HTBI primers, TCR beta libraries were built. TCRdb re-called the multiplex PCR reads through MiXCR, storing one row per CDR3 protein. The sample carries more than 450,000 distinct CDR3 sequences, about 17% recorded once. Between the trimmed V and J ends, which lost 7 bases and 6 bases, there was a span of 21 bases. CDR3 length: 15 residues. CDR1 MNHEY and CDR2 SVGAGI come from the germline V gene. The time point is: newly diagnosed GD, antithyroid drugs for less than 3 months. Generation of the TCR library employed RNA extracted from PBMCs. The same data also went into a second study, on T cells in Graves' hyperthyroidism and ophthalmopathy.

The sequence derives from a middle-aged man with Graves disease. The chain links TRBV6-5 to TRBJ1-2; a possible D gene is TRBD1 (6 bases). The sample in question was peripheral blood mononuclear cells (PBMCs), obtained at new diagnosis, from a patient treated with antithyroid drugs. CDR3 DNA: TGTGCCAGCATTTATCCCCGGGGACACGAACATGGCTACACCTTC. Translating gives CASIYPRGHEHGYTF.